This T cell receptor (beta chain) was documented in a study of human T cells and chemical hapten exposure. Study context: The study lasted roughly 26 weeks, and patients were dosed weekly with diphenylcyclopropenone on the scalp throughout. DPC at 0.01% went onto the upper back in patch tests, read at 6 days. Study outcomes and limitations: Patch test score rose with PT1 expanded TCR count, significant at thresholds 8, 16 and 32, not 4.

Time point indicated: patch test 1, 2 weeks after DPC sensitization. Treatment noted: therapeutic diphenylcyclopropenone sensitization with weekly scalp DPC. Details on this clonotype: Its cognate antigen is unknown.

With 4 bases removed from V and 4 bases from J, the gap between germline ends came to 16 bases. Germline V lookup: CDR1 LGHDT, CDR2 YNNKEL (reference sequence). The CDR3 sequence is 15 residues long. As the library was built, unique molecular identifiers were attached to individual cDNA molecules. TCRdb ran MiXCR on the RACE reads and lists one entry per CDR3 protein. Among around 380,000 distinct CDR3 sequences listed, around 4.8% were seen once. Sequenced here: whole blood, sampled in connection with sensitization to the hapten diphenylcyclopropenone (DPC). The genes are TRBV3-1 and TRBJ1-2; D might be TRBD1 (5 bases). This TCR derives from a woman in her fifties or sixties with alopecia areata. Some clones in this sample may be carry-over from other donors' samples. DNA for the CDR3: TGTGCCAGCAGCCGAGCGGGGGGGTCGGGCTATGGCTACACCTTC. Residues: CASSRAGGSGYGYTF. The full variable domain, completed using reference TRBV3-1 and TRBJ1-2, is DTAVSQTPKYLVTQMGNDKSIKCEQNLGHDTMYWYKQDSKKFLKIMFSYNNKELIINETVPNRFSPKSPDKAHLNLHINSLELGDSAVYFCASSRAGGSGYGYTFGSGTRLTVV.